These T cell receptor beta chains were read from a single sample in a study of PD-1 blockade in classical Hodgkin lymphoma. The repertoire was sequenced with immunoSEQ multiplex PCR; TCRdb's copy has only in-frame clones and lacks some. The sample records over 90,000 clones, 75% to 90% being singletons. The sample consisted of peripheral blood mononuclear cells (PBMCs), taken before the second cycle of nivolumab. Source of these receptors: a human donor with classical Hodgkin lymphoma. The CDR3 runs from the conserved cysteine through the conserved F or W. D genes are given only for firm matches. Clone size appears in some rows only: once, few, many, or a class for an expanded clone.

>.|TRBV29-1|.|TRBJ2-7
CSVGVDYEQYF
TGCAGCGTGGGAGTGGATTACGAGCAGTACTTC
>.|TRBV7-2|few|TRBJ2-1
CASSLGLALFF
TGTGCCAGCAGTCTTGGCCTAGCTCTGTTCTTC
>TRBD2|TRBV29-1|.|TRBJ2-7
CSVVYSFLAGGPSNYEQYF
TGCAGCGTTGTTTATTCTTTCTTAGCGGGAGGGCCTAGCAACTACGAGCAGTACTTC
>.|TRBV7-2|.|TRBJ2-2
CASSSRPVQGNTGELFF
TGTGCCAGCAGCTCCCGGCCGGTCCAGGGGAACACCGGGGAGCTGTTTTTT
>.|TRBV6-6|.|TRBJ1-1
CASSYTTGHTEAFF
TGTGCCAGCAGTTACACAACAGGGCACACTGAAGCTTTCTTT
>.|TRBV15|.|TRBJ2-2
CATSPRSAGELFF
TGTGCCACCAGCCCTCGGAGTGCCGGGGAGCTGTTTTTT
>.|TRBV28|.|TRBJ2-7
CASNRKGTYEQYF
TGTGCCAGCAACAGAAAAGGTACCTACGAGCAGTACTTC
>TRBD1|TRBV30|few|TRBJ1-2
CAWSGKPGGAMGYTF
TGTGCCTGGAGTGGAAAACCAGGGGGTGCTATGGGCTACACCTTC
>TRBD2|TRBV5-4|.|TRBJ2-1
CASSRTSGGYNEQFF
TGTGCCAGCAGCCGGACTAGCGGGGGGTACAATGAGCAGTTCTTC
>.|TRBV28|once|TRBJ2-7
CASGKQLPYEQYF
TGTGCCAGCGGGAAGCAGCTGCCCTACGAGCAGTACTTC
>TRBD1|TRBV19|.|TRBJ1-4
CASSIGQGFATNEKLFF
TGTGCCAGTAGTATAGGACAGGGATTTGCAACTAATGAAAAACTGTTTTTT
>.|TRBV7-8|few|TRBJ2-7
CASSLTAGSSYEQYF
TGTGCCAGCAGCTTAACGGCGGGTAGCTCCTACGAGCAGTACTTC
>.|TRBV19|.|TRBJ1-5
CASSRGDGNQPQHF
TGTGCCAGTAGTCGGGGTGACGGCAATCAGCCCCAGCATTTT
>TRBD2|TRBV18|.|TRBJ2-1
CASSPMLVAGASSNEQFF
TGTGCCAGCTCACCAATGTTAGTAGCGGGAGCTTCGTCCAATGAGCAGTTCTTC
>TRBD2|TRBV18|.|TRBJ2-2
CASSPPLLAGAGELFF
TGTGCCAGCTCACCACCCTTACTAGCGGGCGCCGGGGAGCTGTTTTTT
>TRBD1|TRBV29-1|.|TRBJ2-3
CSVRTTGGFTDTQYF
TGCAGCGTTAGAACGACAGGGGGTTTCACAGATACGCAGTATTTT
>.|TRBV6-1|.|TRBJ1-5
CASSEKGNQPQHF
TGTGCCAGCAGTGAAAAAGGGAATCAGCCCCAGCATTTT
>TRBD1|TRBV27|.|TRBJ2-6
CASSLDRASGANVLTF
TGTGCCAGCTCCCTCGACAGGGCCTCTGGGGCCAACGTCCTGACTTTC